The present entry profiles one T cell receptor beta chain with its context. Its antigen is as yet unknown. Each CDR3 protein gets one entry after TCRdb re-called the RT-PCR reads with MiXCR. The sample carries over 400,000 distinct CDR3 sequences, 10% to 15% recorded once. This record comes from a study of response to subunit inactivated influenza vaccine. CDR1 and CDR2 (germline): LNHDA, SQIVND (reference sequence). Losses at the gene ends were 6 bases for V and 4 bases for J; bases not matched to a gene: 6. The CDR3 is 14 amino acids. Study-wide findings and caveats: New T cells are recruited in small numbers by each seasonal influenza vaccination, according to the authors' suggestion.

The chain carries TRBV19 and TRBJ2-3, with 8 bases that match TRBD2. Sequenced material: PBMCs from blood, taken more than 35 days after vaccination. This clonotype originated in a man aged 50 to 60 who received an inactivated influenza vaccine. The CDR3 nucleotides read TGTGCCAGTAGGACGGGGGGGTTTCCAGATACGCAGTATTTT. Translated: CASRTGGFPDTQYF.